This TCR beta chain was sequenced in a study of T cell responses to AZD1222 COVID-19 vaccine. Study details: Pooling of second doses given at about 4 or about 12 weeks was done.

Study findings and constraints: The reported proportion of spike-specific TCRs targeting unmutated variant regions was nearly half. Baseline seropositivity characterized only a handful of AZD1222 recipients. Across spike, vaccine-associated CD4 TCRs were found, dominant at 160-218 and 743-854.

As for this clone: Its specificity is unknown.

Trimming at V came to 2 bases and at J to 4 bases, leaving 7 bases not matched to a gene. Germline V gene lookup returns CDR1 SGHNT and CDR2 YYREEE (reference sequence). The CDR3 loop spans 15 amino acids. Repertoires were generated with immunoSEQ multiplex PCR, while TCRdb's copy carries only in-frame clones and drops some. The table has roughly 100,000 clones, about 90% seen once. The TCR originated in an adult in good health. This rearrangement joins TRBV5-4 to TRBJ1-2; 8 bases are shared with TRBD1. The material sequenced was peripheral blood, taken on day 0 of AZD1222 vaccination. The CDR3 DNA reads TGTGCCAGCAGCTTACCGGACAGGGCTTTCTATGGCTACACCTTC. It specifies CASSLPDRAFYGYTF.